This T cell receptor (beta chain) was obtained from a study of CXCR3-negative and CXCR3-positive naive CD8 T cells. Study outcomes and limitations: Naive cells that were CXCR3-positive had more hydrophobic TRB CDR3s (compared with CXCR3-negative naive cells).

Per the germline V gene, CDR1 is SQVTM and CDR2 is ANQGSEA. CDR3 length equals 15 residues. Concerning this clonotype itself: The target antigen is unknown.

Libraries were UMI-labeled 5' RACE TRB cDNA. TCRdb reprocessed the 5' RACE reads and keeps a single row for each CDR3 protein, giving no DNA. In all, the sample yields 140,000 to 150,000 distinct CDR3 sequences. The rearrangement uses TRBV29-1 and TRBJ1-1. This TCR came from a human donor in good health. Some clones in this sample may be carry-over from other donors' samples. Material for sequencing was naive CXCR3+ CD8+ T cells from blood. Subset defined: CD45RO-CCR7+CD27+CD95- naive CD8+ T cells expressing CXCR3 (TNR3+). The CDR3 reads CSVLRTDIVRTEALF.